This T cell receptor (beta chain) was observed in a study of early T cells in non-severe SARS-CoV-2 infection. Study details: From unsorted whole blood, bulk RNA was sequenced, and the chains remained unpaired. Study conclusions and caveats: Anti-spike CD8 responses were favored in VDJdb matching, and private and CD4 specificities were missed.

This clonotype was counted many times. The antigen is unknown. This CDR3 comprises 15 residues. Trimming removed 5 bases from V and 6 bases from J; junction bases left unmatched: 8. Germline CDR1 MNHEY, CDR2 SVGAGI. Individual cDNA molecules carried attached unique molecular identifiers. TCRdb analysed the 5' RACE reads with MiXCR anew, one entry per CDR3 protein. The sample contains around 56,000 distinct CDR3 sequences, 13% of which appear only once. The J gene is TRBJ1-5, the V gene TRBV6-5; 9 nucleotides line up with TRBD1. This material consisted of whole blood, taken at baseline. The receptor comes from an adult who was a healthcare worker with PCR-confirmed SARS-CoV-2 infection or an uninfected control (not recorded which). The CDR3 DNA reads TGTGCCAGCAGTCCCGACAGGGGGGTATTTCAGCCCCAGCATTTT. This sequence encodes CASSPDRGVFQPQHF.